This T cell receptor beta chain was sequenced for a study of post-analysis software for immune sequencing data. Study as a whole: Patients with relapsing-remitting, secondary progressive and progressive-relapsing multiple sclerosis courses were all represented. Notes on the study in general: Patients showed TRBV5-6, TRBV5-1 and TRBV20-1 among roughly 5 TRBV segments more frequent than in controls.

The sample holds a few counts of this clonotype. Its cognate antigen is unknown. TCR beta libraries were prepared from cDNA with unique molecular identifiers. TCRdb analysed the PCR reads with MiXCR anew, one entry per CDR3 protein. Of under 900,000 distinct CDR3 sequences in the sample, about 50% were seen once. From germline, CDR1 is MNHNY and CDR2 SVGAGI (reference sequence). V shed 6 bases, J shed 5 bases, and the junction held 6 bases outside the gene matches. The CDR3 has 14 amino acids. This rearrangement joins TRBV6-6 to TRBJ2-3; 9 bases are a match to TRBD1. This TCR was recovered from a girl between 10 and 17 years old with multiple sclerosis. What was sequenced was blood. The CDR3 loop reads CASRMGQGKDTQYF. The CDR3 DNA reads as TGTGCCAGCAGGATGGGACAGGGCAAAGATACGCAGTATTTT.